Listed below are T cell receptor beta chains from one sample, sequenced in a study of CXCR3-negative and CXCR3-positive naive CD8 T cells. Reanalyzing the 5' RACE reads, TCRdb keeps one entry per CDR3 protein, without DNA. The repertoire shows under 65,000 distinct CDR3 sequences; the top ten hold roughly a quarter. Material for sequencing was memory CD8+ T cells from blood. Receptors originate from a human donor in good health. Some clones in this sample may be carry-over from other donors' samples. The CDR3 runs from the conserved cysteine through the conserved F or W. Fields, in order: J gene, clone size, V gene, CDR3 protein. Size is omitted from some rows. Given values are once, few, many or a class for expanded clones.

J: TRBJ2-5; size: NA; V: TRBV28; CDR3: CASGQVVGAAWDGETQYF
J: TRBJ2-5; size: NA; V: TRBV14; CDR3: CASSQEGVREETQYF
J: TRBJ2-7; size: NA; V: TRBV29-1; CDR3: CSVTATGVAYEQYF
J: TRBJ1-3; size: NA; V: TRBV12-3/TRBV12-4; CDR3: CASSPVGAGDGDTIYF
J: TRBJ1-1; size: NA; V: TRBV7-3; CDR3: CASSSPPQANTEAFF
J: TRBJ2-1; size: NA; V: TRBV6-5; CDR3: CASSMGRPSNEQFF
J: TRBJ2-1; size: NA; V: TRBV29-1; CDR3: CSVETGHSSPYNEQFF
J: TRBJ2-1; size: NA; V: TRBV7-6; CDR3: CASSLGQGYNEQFF
J: TRBJ1-1; size: NA; V: TRBV12-3/TRBV12-4; CDR3: CASSFVFGDTEAFF
J: TRBJ1-4; size: NA; V: TRBV6-6; CDR3: CASSYLGQGEKLFF
J: TRBJ1-2; size: NA; V: TRBV2; CDR3: CASHPGPLGDNYGYTF
J: TRBJ2-7; size: NA; V: TRBV29-1; CDR3: CSVRYSGLYEQYF
J: TRBJ2-7; size: NA; V: TRBV10-2; CDR3: CASSPTGAYEQYF
J: TRBJ1-5; size: NA; V: TRBV29-1; CDR3: CSVWTGGNQPQHF
J: TRBJ1-1; size: NA; V: TRBV20-1; CDR3: CSARGMTGDGTEAFF
J: TRBJ1-1; size: medium-sized; V: TRBV20-1; CDR3: CSAPYGQGHTEAFF
J: TRBJ2-5; size: NA; V: TRBV20-1; CDR3: CSAKQQYQETQYF
J: TRBJ2-1; size: NA; V: TRBV12-3/TRBV12-4; CDR3: CASSPQAGNEQFF
J: TRBJ2-7; size: NA; V: TRBV7-9; CDR3: CASSLSGDYEQYF